The 17 T cell receptor beta chains reported below all come from one sample, sequenced in a study of T cell responses to AZD1222 COVID-19 vaccine. The assay was immunoSEQ multiplex PCR, and TCRdb's table has in-frame clones only and misses some. The profile shows approximately 64,000 clones, about 83% of them singletons. The sample consisted of peripheral blood, taken on day 0 of AZD1222 vaccination. The receptors here all came from an adult in good health.

The chain has TRBV19 and TRBJ1-2, with D possibly matching TRBD1 (5 bases). Trimming stripped 7 bases from V and 11 bases from J, with 20 bases between. CDR1 is LNHDA, CDR2 SQIVND, per germline (reference sequence). This CDR3 comprises 13 residues. The CDR3 region has the DNA TGTGCCAGTAAATTTGGATCCGGGGCCCCGTACACCTTC. Its protein is CASKFGSGAPYTF.

This chain joins TRBV19 and TRBJ1-6; TRBD1 might be the D (5 bases). Trimming shortened V by 3 bases and J by 5 bases, and 11 bases separated the two germline ends. The CDR3 has 15 amino acids. Germline V gene lookup returns CDR1 LNHDA and CDR2 SQIVND (reference sequence). CDR3 DNA: TGTGCCAGTAGTATTGGGGGGGGAAATAATTCACCCCTCCACTTT. This codes for CASSIGGGNNSPLHF.

The chain is built from TRBV4-3 and TRBJ1-6; D gene unclear. V was trimmed by 3 bases and J by 8 bases, leaving 17 bases between them. The CDR3 consists of 16 residues. The germline gives CDR1 LGHNA, CDR2 YSLEER. The CDR3 nucleotides are TGCGCCAGCAGCCAGGCCTCGTGGGTCCTTCATTCACCCCTCCACTTT. Translating it yields CASSQASWVLHSPLHF.

The rearrangement uses TRBV2 and TRBJ1-6; 7 nucleotides line up with TRBD1. Looked up from germline, CDR1 is SNHLY and CDR2 is FYNNEI. This CDR3 is 14 amino acids long. With V trimmed by 5 bases and J by 7 bases, 5 bases remained unmatched. The CDR3 region has the DNA TGTGCCAGCAGTTCGACAGGGAAAAATTCACCCCTCCACTTT. It specifies CASSSTGKNSPLHF.

This chain's CDR3 is CASSPYAGNYEQYF. The CDR3 nucleotides are TGTGCCAGCTCACCATACGCAGGGAACTACGAGCAGTACTTC. The chain carries TRBV18 and TRBJ2-7, with D perhaps TRBD1 (5 bases). V lost 2 bases, J lost 3 bases, and 11 bases lay in between. Germline V gives CDR1 KGHSH, CDR2 LQKENI. The CDR3 consists of 14 residues.

V is TRBV28 and J is TRBJ1-1; D is unresolved. Trimming removed 10 bases at V and 3 bases at J, with 9 bases between. CDR1 MDHEN and CDR2 SYDVKM come from the germline V gene. The CDR3 is 11 residues long. The CDR3 coding sequence is TGTGCCACCGAACGGGACACTGAAGCTTTCTTT. Protein: CATERDTEAFF.

V is TRBV6-5 and J is TRBJ1-2; unclear D gene. There are 13 residues in the CDR3. Germline V gene data show CDR1 as MNHEY and CDR2 as SVGAGI. The V gene lost 1 base and the J gene lost 0 bases, with 3 bases spanning the gap. CDR3 loop: CASSYFSNYGYTF. The CDR3 nucleotides are TGTGCCAGCAGTTACTTCTCTAACTATGGCTACACCTTC.

This clone has just one count. This chain joins TRBV6-5 and TRBJ1-5; TRBD1 matches 7 bases. CDR3 size: 14 residues. CDR1 is MNHEY and CDR2 is SVGAGI in the germline V gene. Trimming took 5 bases from V and 7 from J; bases not matched to a gene: 8. The CDR3 coding sequence is TGTGCCAGCAGTAACTTAGACAGGGCCCAGCCCCAGCATTTT. Its translation is CASSNLDRAQPQHF.

The V gene is TRBV15, the J gene TRBJ1-1, with D possibly matching TRBD1 (5 bases). Trimming shortened V by 6 bases and J by 0 bases, and 17 bases separated the two germline ends. The CDR3 covers 16 residues. In germline, CDR1 is LNHNV, CDR2 YYDKDF (reference sequence). The CDR3 DNA reads as TGTGCCACCAGTAAATCAGGGAGCCCTATGAACACTGAAGCTTTCTTT. As protein: CATSKSGSPMNTEAFF.

J is TRBJ2-7 and V is TRBV9; the match to TRBD2 covers 10 bases. Trimming at V came to 4 bases and at J to 5 bases, leaving 12 bases not matched to a gene. From germline, CDR1 is SGDLS and CDR2 YYNGEE. The CDR3 runs to 16 residues. The CDR3 region has the DNA TGTGCCAGCAGCCCCCATACCGGGACTAGCGATAACGAGCAGTACTTC. Its translation: CASSPHTGTSDNEQYF.

This chain links TRBV29-1 with TRBJ2-1, with D possibly matching TRBD2 (5 bases). Germline CDR1 reads SQVTM; CDR2 reads ANQGSEA. The V end was cut by 0 bases, the J end by 3 bases, with 9 bases between. This CDR3 comprises 14 residues. The CDR3 nucleotides read TGCAGCGTTGAAGATACCGGAGGCTACAATGAGCAGTTCTTC. It translates to CSVEDTGGYNEQFF.

Written as DNA, the CDR3 is TGTGCCAGCAGTCCGGCGAGGGAATCTAGCACAGATACGCAGTATTTT. As protein: CASSPARESSTDTQYF. The J gene is TRBJ2-3, the V gene TRBV28; D possibly corresponds to TRBD2 (5 bases). Trimming pared 5 bases from V and 0 bases from J, leaving 15 bases between. Germline CDR1 is MDHEN and CDR2 is SYDVKM. The CDR3 contains 16 residues. Based on the CDR3 plus reference TRBV28 and TRBJ2-3, the full variable domain is DVKVTQSSRYLVKRTGEKVFLECVQDMDHENMFWYRQDPGLGLRLIYFSYDVKMKEKGDIPEGYSVSREKKERFSLILESASTNQTSMYLCASSPARESSTDTQYFGPGTRLTVL.

The V and J genes are TRBV27 and TRBJ2-2; 11 nucleotides match TRBD2. V was clipped by 2 bases and J by 8 bases; unmatched bases: 4. The CDR3 is 15 amino acids. In germline, CDR1 is MNHEY, CDR2 SMNVEV (reference sequence). CDR3: CASSLLAGGSGELFF. The DNA of the CDR3 is TGTGCCAGCAGTTTACTAGCGGGGGGTTCTGGGGAGCTGTTTTTT.

This chain links TRBV5-1 with TRBJ2-1; the D is unclear. V lost 4 bases and J lost 4, with 9 bases in between. Germline V lookup: CDR1 SGHRS, CDR2 YFSETQ. The CDR3 length is 13 residues. The CDR3 is CASSPDGYNEQFF. The CDR3 DNA follows: TGCGCCAGCAGCCCCGACGGTTACAATGAGCAGTTCTTC.

The V call is TRBV29-1, the J call TRBJ2-1; D is unresolved. Trimming took 1 base from V and 0 from J, leaving 7 bases between them. Germline V gives CDR1 SQVTM, CDR2 ANQGSEA. The CDR3 is 14 amino acids. CDR3 coding DNA: TGCAGCGTTGAAGGGGGTGGCTCCTACAATGAGCAGTTCTTC. It translates to CSVEGGGSYNEQFF.

This sequence joins TRBV19 and TRBJ1-2; 12 bases align to TRBD1. With 3 bases clipped from V and 4 bases from J, the junction kept 3 bases outside the gene matches. Germline lookup yields CDR1 LNHDA and CDR2 SQIVND (reference sequence). CDR3 size: 15 residues. CDR3 coding DNA: TGTGCCAGTAGTATTGGGACAGGGGGCGCCTATGGCTACACCTTC. This translates into CASSIGTGGAYGYTF.

The chain uses TRBV9 and TRBJ1-5; D perhaps matches TRBD1 (6 bases). Germline V gene lookup returns CDR1 SGDLS and CDR2 YYNGEE. Trimming pared 3 bases from V and 0 bases from J, leaving 13 bases between. The CDR3 covers 16 residues. CDR3 bases: TGTGCCAGCAGCGCCCCGGACAGAAATAGCAATCAGCCCCAGCATTTT. It codes for CASSAPDRNSNQPQHF.